The source of this T cell receptor (beta chain) is a study of blood T cell repertoires in COVID-19. The overall study: Sources were T cells, B-cell-depleted T cells, or PBMCs; the material itself was cDNA or gDNA.

This table comes from immunoSEQ multiplex PCR, and its TCRdb copy is limited to in-frame clones, with some not included. Altogether 250,000 to 300,000 clones are present, 88% being singletons, with the ten largest covering about 0.8%. Trimming cost V 8 bases and J 7 bases, with 12 bases left between them. The CDR3 has 12 amino acids. CDR1 is MNHEY and CDR2 is SVGAGI in the germline V gene. This receptor was identified in a woman aged 25 to 39 with acute or convalescent COVID-19. Sequencing input: peripheral blood. J is TRBJ2-1 and V is TRBV6-5, with D possibly matching TRBD2 (6 bases). CDR3 in DNA: TGTGCCAGCTGGGAGGCGGAAAATGAGCAGTTCTTC. It is translated as CASWEAENEQFF.